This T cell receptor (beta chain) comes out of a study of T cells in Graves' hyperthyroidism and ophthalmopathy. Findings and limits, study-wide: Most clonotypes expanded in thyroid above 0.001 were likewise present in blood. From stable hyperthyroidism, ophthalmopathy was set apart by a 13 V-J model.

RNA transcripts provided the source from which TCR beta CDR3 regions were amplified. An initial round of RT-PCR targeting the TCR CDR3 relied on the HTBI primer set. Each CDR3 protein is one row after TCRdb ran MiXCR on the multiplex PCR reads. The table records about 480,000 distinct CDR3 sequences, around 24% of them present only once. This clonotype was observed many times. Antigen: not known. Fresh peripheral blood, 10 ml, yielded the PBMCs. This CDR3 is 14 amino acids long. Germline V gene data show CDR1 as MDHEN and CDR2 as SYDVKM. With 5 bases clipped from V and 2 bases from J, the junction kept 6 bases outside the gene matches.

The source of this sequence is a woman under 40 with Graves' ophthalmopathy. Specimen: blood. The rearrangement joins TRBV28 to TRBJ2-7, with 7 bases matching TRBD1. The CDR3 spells CASSPYDRAYEQYF. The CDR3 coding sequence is TGTGCCAGCAGTCCATACGACAGGGCCTACGAGCAGTACTTC.